The entry below describes one TCR beta chain. The antigen remains unidentified. Unique molecular identifiers tagged individual cDNA molecules. TCRdb reprocessed the 5' RACE reads with MiXCR, giving one entry per CDR3 protein. The repertoire holds about 98,000 distinct CDR3 sequences, with about an eighth as singletons. The source of the sample is a study of early T cells in non-severe SARS-CoV-2 infection. About the study: Sequencing input comprised bulk RNA from unsorted whole blood; chain pairing was not available. General study findings and limits: Clonotype matching in VDJdb favored anti-spike CD8 responses and did not capture private and CD4 specificities.

Trimming pared 5 bases from V and 3 bases from J, leaving 14 bases between. Germline CDR1 and CDR2: LNHNV and YYDKDF (reference sequence). The CDR3 spans 14 residues. The chain uses TRBV15 and TRBJ2-7; D may be TRBD1 or TRBD2 (6 bases each). Sequenced material: whole blood. The sequence derives from an adult who was a healthcare worker with PCR-confirmed SARS-CoV-2 infection or an uninfected control (not recorded which). CDR3 loop: CATSARGGLYEQYF. The CDR3, as DNA: TGTGCCACCAGCGCCCGTGGGGGGCTCTACGAGCAGTACTTC.